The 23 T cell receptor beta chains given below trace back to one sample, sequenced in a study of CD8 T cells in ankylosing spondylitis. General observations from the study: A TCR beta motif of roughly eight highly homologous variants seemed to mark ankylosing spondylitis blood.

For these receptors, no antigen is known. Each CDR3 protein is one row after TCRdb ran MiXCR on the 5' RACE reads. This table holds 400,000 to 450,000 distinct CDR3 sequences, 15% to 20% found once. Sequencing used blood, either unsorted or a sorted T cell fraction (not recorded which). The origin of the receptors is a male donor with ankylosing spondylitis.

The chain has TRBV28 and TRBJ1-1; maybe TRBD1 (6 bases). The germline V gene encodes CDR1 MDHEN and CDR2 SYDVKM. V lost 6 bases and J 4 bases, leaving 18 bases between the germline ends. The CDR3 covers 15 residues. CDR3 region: CASRSRDIRPTEAFF. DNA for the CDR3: TGTGCCAGCAGGTCTAGGGACATTCGACCCACTGAAGCTTTCTTT.

CDR3 sequence: CASSLRDYSLSSYNEQFF. CDR3 sequence (DNA): TGTGCCAGCAGTTTGCGGGACTACTCACTGAGCTCCTACAATGAGCAGTTCTTC. This rearrangement joins TRBV6-2 or TRBV6-3 to TRBJ2-1; 7 nucleotides match TRBD2. V lost 4 bases and J lost 0; bases outside the gene matches: 12. The CDR3 runs 18 residues. Germline V lookup: CDR1 MNHEY, CDR2 SVGEGT.

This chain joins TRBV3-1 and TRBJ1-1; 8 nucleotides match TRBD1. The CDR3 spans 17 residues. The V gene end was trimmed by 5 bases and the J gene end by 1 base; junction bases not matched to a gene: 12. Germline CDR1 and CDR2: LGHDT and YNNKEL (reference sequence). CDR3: CASSTRTGPRANTEAFF. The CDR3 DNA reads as TGTGCCAGCAGCACCCGGACAGGGCCCCGGGCGAACACTGAAGCTTTCTTT.

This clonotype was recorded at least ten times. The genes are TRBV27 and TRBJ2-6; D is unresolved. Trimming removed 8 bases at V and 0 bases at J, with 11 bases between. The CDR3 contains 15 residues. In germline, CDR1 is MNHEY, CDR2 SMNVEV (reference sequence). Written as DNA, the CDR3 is TGTGCCAGCCGATCATATTCCTCTGGGGCCAACGTCCTGACTTTC. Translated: CASRSYSSGANVLTF.

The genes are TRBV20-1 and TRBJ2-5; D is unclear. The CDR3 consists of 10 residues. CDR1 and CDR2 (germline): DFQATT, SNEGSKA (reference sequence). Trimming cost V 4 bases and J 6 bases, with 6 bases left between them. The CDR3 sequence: CSAIYKTQYF. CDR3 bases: TGCAGTGCTATTTATAAGACCCAGTACTTC.

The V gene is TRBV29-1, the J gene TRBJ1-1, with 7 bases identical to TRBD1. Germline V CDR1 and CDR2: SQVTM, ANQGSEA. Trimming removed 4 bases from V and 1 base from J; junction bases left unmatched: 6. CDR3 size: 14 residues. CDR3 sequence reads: CSVAGAGGNTEAFF. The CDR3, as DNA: TGCAGCGTTGCCGGGGCAGGGGGGAACACTGAAGCTTTCTTT.

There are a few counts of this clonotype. The DNA for the CDR3 is TGCAGTGCTATCAGGGGACAGATCAGTGGCTACACCTTC. It encodes CSAIRGQISGYTF. This chain connects TRBV20-1 to TRBJ1-2; 7 nucleotides line up with TRBD1. The CDR3 covers 13 residues. Trimming at V came to 4 bases and at J to 7 bases, leaving 9 bases not matched to a gene. Germline V gives CDR1 DFQATT, CDR2 SNEGSKA (reference sequence).

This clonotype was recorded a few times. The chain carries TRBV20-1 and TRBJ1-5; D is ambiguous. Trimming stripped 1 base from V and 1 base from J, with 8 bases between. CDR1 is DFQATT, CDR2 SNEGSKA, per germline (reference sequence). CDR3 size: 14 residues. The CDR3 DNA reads TGCAGTGCTAGAGTGGGATCGAGCAATCAGCCCCAGCATTTT. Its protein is CSARVGSSNQPQHF.

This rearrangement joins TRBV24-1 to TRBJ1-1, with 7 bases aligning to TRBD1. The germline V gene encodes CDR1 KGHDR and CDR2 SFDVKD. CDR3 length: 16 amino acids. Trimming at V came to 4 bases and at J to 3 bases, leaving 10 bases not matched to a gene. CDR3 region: CATSETGTAPDTEAFF. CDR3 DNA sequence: TGTGCCACCAGTGAAACCGGGACAGCACCCGACACTGAAGCTTTCTTT.

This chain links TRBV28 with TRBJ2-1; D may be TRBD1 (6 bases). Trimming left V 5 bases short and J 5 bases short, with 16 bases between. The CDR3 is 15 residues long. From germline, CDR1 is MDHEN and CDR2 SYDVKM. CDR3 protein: CASSRPGQTDNEQFF. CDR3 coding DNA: TGTGCCAGCAGTCGACCGGGACAAACGGACAATGAGCAGTTCTTC. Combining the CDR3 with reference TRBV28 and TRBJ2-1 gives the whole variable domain DVKVTQSSRYLVKRTGEKVFLECVQDMDHENMFWYRQDPGLGLRLIYFSYDVKMKEKGDIPEGYSVSREKKERFSLILESASTNQTSMYLCASSRPGQTDNEQFFGPGTRLTVL.

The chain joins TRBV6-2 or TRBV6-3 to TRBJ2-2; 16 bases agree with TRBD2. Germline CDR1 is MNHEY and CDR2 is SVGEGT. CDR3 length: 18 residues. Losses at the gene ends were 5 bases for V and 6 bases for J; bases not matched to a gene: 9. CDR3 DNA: TGTGCCAGCAGTCTACCCGGGACTAGCGGGAGGGTCTCCGGGGAGCTGTTTTTT. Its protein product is CASSLPGTSGRVSGELFF.

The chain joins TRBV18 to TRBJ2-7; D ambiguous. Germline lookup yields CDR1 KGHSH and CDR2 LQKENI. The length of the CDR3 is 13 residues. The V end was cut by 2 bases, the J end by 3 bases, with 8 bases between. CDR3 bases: TGTGCCAGCTCACCAGGTGATCACTACGAGCAGTACTTC. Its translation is CASSPGDHYEQYF.

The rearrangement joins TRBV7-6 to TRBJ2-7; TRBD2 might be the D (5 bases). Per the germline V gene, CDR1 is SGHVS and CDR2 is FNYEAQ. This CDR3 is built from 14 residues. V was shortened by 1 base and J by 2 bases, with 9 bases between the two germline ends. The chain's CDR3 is CASSLEEGTYEQYF. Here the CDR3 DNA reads TGTGCCAGCAGCTTAGAAGAGGGAACCTACGAGCAGTACTTC.

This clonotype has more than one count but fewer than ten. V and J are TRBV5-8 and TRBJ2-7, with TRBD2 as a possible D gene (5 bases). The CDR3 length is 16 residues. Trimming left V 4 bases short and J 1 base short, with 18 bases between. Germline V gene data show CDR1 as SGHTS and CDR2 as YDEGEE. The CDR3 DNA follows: TGTGCCAGCAGCCATTTGAGGAGGTACGGGTCCTACGAGCAGTACTTC. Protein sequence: CASSHLRRYGSYEQYF.

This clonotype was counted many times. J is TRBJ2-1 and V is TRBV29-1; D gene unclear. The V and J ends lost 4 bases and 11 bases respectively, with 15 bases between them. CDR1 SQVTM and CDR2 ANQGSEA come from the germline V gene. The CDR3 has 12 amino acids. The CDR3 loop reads CSVGTREVQQFF. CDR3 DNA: TGCAGCGTTGGGACCCGTGAGGTTCAGCAGTTCTTC.

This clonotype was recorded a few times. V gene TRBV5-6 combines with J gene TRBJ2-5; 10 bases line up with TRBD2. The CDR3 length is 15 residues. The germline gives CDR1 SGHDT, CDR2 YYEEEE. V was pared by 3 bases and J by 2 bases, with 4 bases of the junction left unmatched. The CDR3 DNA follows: TGTGCCAGCAGCTACGGACTAGCGGCTCAAGAGACCCAGTACTTC. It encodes CASSYGLAAQETQYF.

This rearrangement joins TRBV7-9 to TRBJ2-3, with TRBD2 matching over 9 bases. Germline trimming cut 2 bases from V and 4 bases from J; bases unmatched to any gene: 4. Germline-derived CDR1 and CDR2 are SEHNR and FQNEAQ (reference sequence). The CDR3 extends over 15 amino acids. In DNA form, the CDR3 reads TGTGCCAGCAGCTTAAGGCGGGAGGGGGCAGATACGCAGTATTTT. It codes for CASSLRREGADTQYF. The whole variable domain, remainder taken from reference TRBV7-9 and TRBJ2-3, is DTGVSQNPRHKITKRGQNVTFRCDPISEHNRLYWYRQTLGQGPEFLTYFQNEAQLEKSRLLSDRFSAERPKGSFSTLEIQRTEQGDSAMYLCASSLRREGADTQYFGPGTRLTVL.

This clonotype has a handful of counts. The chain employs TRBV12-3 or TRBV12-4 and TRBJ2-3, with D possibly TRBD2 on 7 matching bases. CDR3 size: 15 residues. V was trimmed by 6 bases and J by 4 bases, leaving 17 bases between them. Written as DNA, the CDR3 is TGTGCCAGCAGCCCCTGGGGAGGGGGACCAGATACGCAGTATTTT. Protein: CASSPWGGGPDTQYF.

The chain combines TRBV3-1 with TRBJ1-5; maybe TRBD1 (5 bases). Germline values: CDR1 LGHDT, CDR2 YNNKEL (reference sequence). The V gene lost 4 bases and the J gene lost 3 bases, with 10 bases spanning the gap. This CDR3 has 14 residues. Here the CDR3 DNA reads TGTGCCAGCAGCCGAGACAGCCACAATCAGCCCCAGCATTTT. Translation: CASSRDSHNQPQHF.

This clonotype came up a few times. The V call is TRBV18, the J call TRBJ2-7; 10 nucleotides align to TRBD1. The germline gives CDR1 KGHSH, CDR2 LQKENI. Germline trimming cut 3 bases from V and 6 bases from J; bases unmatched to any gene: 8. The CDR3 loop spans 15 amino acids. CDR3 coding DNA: TGTGCCAGCTCACCGACAGGACAGGGGGATCTCGAGCAGTACTTC. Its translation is CASSPTGQGDLEQYF.

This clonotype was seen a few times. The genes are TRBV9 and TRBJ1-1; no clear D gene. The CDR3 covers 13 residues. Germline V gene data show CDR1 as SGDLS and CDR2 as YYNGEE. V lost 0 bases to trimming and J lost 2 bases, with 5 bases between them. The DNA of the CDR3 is TGTGCCAGCAGCGTAGCGTCAAACACTGAAGCTTTCTTT. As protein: CASSVASNTEAFF.

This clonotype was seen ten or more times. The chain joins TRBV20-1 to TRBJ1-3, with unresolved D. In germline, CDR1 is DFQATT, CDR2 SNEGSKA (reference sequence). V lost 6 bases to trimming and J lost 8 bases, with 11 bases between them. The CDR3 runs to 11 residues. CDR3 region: CSATVLDTIYF. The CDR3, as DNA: TGCAGTGCCACCGTGCTGGACACCATATATTTT.

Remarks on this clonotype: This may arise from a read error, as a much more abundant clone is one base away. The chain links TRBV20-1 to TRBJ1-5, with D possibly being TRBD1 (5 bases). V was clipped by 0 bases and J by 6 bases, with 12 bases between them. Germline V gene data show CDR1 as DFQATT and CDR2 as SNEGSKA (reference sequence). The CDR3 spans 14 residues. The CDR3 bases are TGCAGTGCTAGAGAAGGGGACTCGGGTCAGCCCCAGCATTTT. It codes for CSAREGDSGQPQHF.